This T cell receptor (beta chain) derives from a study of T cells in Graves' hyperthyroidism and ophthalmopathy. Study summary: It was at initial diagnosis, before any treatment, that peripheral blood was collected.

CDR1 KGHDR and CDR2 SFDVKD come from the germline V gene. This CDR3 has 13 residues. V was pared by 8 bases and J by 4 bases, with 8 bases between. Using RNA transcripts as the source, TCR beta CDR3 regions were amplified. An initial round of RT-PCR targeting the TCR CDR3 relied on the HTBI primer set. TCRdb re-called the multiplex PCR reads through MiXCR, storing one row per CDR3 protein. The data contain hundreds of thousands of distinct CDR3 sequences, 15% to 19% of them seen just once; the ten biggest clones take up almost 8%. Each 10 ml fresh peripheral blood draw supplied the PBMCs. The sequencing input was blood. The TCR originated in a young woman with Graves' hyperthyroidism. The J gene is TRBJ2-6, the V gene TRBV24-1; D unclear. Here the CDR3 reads CATNVGGANVLTF. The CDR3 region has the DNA TGTGCCACCAATGTGGGAGGGGCCAACGTCCTGACTTTC.